Below are 3 T cell receptor beta chains sequenced from a single sample in a study of early T cells in non-severe SARS-CoV-2 infection. MiXCR, run by TCRdb on the 5' RACE reads, gives a single entry per CDR3 protein. Altogether roughly 54,000 distinct CDR3 sequences are present, around 12% being singletons, with the ten largest covering roughly 5%. The sample consisted of whole blood. The receptors were sampled from an adult who was a healthcare worker with PCR-confirmed SARS-CoV-2 infection or an uninfected control (not recorded which).

The rearrangement uses TRBV10-1 and TRBJ2-1; D might be TRBD1 (6 bases). CDR1 is WNHNN, CDR2 SYGVQD, per germline (reference sequence). The germline V and J ends were trimmed by 4 bases and 5 bases, with 9 bases remaining between them. This CDR3 is built from 13 residues. CDR3 DNA: TGCGCCAGCAGTGCAGGGGATCACAATGAGCAGTTCTTC. It translates to CASSAGDHNEQFF.

The V call is TRBV12-3 or TRBV12-4, the J call TRBJ2-5; 9 bases align to TRBD1. The length of the CDR3 is 15 residues. J gave up 5 bases and V 2 bases, and 6 bases lay outside the gene matches. The CDR3 bases are TGTGCCAGCAGTTTATACCGACAGGGGGGTGAGACCCAGTACTTC. Encoded protein: CASSLYRQGGETQYF.

The chain joins TRBV18 to TRBJ2-7; D assignment may be TRBD1 or TRBD2 (5 bases each). The CDR3 is 14 residues long. The V and J ends lost 3 bases and 7 bases respectively, with 16 bases between them. In germline, CDR1 is KGHSH, CDR2 LQKENI. CDR3 region: CASSPEAGLREQYF. CDR3 coding DNA: TGTGCCAGCTCACCGGAGGCAGGGCTCAGGGAGCAGTACTTC.